This T cell receptor beta chain was sequenced for a study of neurological immune-mediated disorders. Study-level results: The greatest TCR clonal expansion occurred in HTLV-1-associated myelopathy and the least in multiple sclerosis, which fell below healthy controls.

The trim removed 7 bases at V and 7 bases at J, leaving 6 bases unmatched. Per germline, CDR1 SQVTM and CDR2 ANQGSEA. CDR3 length: 11 residues. The authors produced cDNA by 5'RACE using 10-nucleotide random UMIs. In TCRdb, the 5' RACE reads were re-called with MiXCR into one record per CDR3 protein. The data show about 71,000 distinct CDR3 sequences, 3.5% to 5.5% seen once. This clonotype showed up many times. Its antigen remains unknown. The chain has TRBV29-1 and TRBJ1-2; 7 nucleotides match TRBD1. This receptor was obtained from a man in his thirties or forties with multiple sclerosis. Source material: PBMCs. CDR3 coding DNA: TGCAGCGCTACAGGGGAGGTTGGCTACACCTTC. As protein: CSATGEVGYTF.